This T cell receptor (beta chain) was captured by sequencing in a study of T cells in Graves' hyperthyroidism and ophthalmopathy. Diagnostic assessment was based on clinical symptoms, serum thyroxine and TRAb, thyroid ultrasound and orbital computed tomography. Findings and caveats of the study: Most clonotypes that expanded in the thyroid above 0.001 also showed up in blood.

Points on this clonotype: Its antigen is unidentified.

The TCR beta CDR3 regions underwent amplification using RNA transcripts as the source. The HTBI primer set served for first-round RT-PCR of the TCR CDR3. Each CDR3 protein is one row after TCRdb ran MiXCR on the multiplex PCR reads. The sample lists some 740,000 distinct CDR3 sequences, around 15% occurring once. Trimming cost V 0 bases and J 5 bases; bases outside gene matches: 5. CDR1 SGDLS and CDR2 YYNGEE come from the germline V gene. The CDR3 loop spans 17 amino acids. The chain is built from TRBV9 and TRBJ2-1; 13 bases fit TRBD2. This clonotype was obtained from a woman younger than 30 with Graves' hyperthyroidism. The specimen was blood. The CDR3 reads CASSVELAGGAHNEQFF. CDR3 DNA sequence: TGTGCCAGCAGCGTAGAACTAGCGGGAGGGGCCCACAATGAGCAGTTCTTC.